This is a list of T cell receptor beta chains from one sample in a study of regulatory T cells in long-lasting Graves disease. MiXCR, applied by TCRdb to the multiplex PCR reads, yields one record per CDR3 protein. The sample carries roughly 400,000 distinct CDR3 sequences, less than 25% recorded once. Material: peripheral blood mononuclear cells (PBMCs), obtained when the disease was refractory, from a patient treated with antithyroid drugs. The receptors stem from a female donor with Graves disease. Both conserved end residues are part of each CDR3. The order of the fields is V gene, J gene, D gene, clone size, CDR3 protein, CDR3 DNA. A D gene is named only where the DNA matches it firmly. Size is omitted from some rows. Given values are once, few, many or a class for expanded clones.

TRBV6-1	TRBJ2-7	TRBD1	.	CASSTLDLQGSSSYEQYF	TGTGCCAGCAGTACACTCGACCTACAGGGGTCCTCTTCCTACGAGCAGTACTTC
TRBV6-1	TRBJ1-5	.	many	CASRVNSNQPQHF	TGTGCCAGCAGAGTGAATAGCAATCAGCCCCAGCATTTT
TRBV12-3/TRBV12-4	TRBJ2-7	.	many	CASSYEQGSYEQYF	TGTGCCAGCAGTTACGAACAGGGCTCCTACGAGCAGTACTTC
TRBV7-2	TRBJ1-1	.	many	CASSLVANWNSEAFF	TGTGCCAGCAGCTTAGTGGCCAACTGGAACAGTGAAGCTTTCTTT
TRBV7-9	TRBJ1-4	TRBD1	.	CASSLVTGGTDEKLFF	TGTGCCAGCAGCTTAGTAACAGGGGGGACTGATGAAAAACTGTTTTTT
TRBV28	TRBJ2-1	TRBD2	.	CASRSGGDRYNEQFF	TGTGCCAGCAGGTCCGGGGGGGATAGGTACAATGAGCAGTTCTTC
TRBV7-2	TRBJ2-5	TRBD1	many	CASSRVRGKKETQYF	TGTGCCAGCAGCAGAGTCAGGGGGAAAAAAGAGACCCAGTACTTC
TRBV28	TRBJ1-5	TRBD1	many	CASSDRDSQPQHF	TGTGCCAGCAGCGACAGGGACTCTCAGCCCCAGCATTTT
TRBV7-2	TRBJ1-2	.	many	CASSLEMGGYTF	TGTGCCAGCAGCTTAGAAATGGGCGGCTACACCTTC
TRBV2	TRBJ2-7	TRBD2	many	CASKLNSGSTYEQYF	TGTGCCAGCAAACTAAATAGCGGGAGTACCTACGAGCAGTACTTC
TRBV6-1	TRBJ2-7	.	many	CASSPDTGTYEQYF	TGTGCCAGCAGCCCCGATACTGGAACCTACGAGCAGTACTTC
TRBV2	TRBJ2-7	TRBD2	many	CASSELAGGLGEQYF	TGTGCCAGCAGTGAACTAGCGGGAGGGCTTGGGGAGCAGTACTTC
TRBV5-1	TRBJ2-2	.	.	CASSLRQAGELFF	TGCGCCAGCAGCCTCCGGCAGGCCGGGGAGCTGTTTTTT
TRBV28	TRBJ2-4	TRBD1	many	CASSLIQGPGANIQYF	TGTGCCAGCAGTTTAATACAGGGGCCTGGGGCGAACATTCAGTACTTC
TRBV2	TRBJ2-5	.	many	CASSELGGRETQYF	TGTGCCAGCAGTGAACTTGGGGGCAGGGAGACCCAGTACTTC
TRBV12-3/TRBV12-4	TRBJ2-5	.	many	CASSVAARQETQYF	TGTGCCAGCAGCGTAGCGGCCAGACAAGAGACCCAGTACTTC
TRBV27	TRBJ1-6	.	.	CVSRLSGVYNSPLHF	TGTGTCAGCAGACTCTCAGGGGTCTATAATTCACCCCTCCACTTT
TRBV28	TRBJ2-1	.	.	CASSFPTSLRNEQFF	TGTGCCAGCAGTTTTCCGACTAGTTTACGCAATGAACAGTTCTTC
TRBV19	TRBJ1-1	.	many	CASIRKDSSMNTEAFF	TGTGCCAGTATAAGGAAGGACTCATCGATGAACACTGAAGCTTTCTTT